This T cell receptor beta chain was obtained from a study of Ad26.COV2.S vaccination and SARS-CoV-2 variants. The treatment: roughly 18 received Ad26.COV2.S at low or high dose, single or two shots; about 5 received placebo; per-sample allocation not given. Sampling occurred on day 63 after the first vaccine or placebo injection. Generated by immunoSEQ multiplex PCR, the TCRdb table keeps only in-frame clones and is missing some. The sample has around 450,000 clones; approximately 88% are singletons. Of note for this clone: Antigen: not known.

Germline lookup yields CDR1 SGDLS and CDR2 YYNGEE. CDR3 length: 19 residues. Trimming removed 1 base from V and 4 bases from J; junction bases left unmatched: 16. Study-wide points: Among vaccine recipients, spike-specific TCR breadth exceeded that of placebo recipients.

This clonotype was sampled from a person between 18 and 65 years old who received the Ad26.COV2.S COVID-19 vaccine or a placebo. V usage is TRBV9 and J usage is TRBJ2-3, with TRBD2 matching 9 bases. This sample comprised peripheral blood, obtained in a trial of Ad26.COV2.S vaccine versus placebo. CDR3: CASSVLGLAQAEVADTQYF. The CDR3 coding sequence is TGTGCCAGCAGCGTATTGGGACTAGCTCAGGCCGAGGTAGCAGATACGCAGTATTTT.